This T cell receptor (beta chain) was recovered during a study of shared clonotypes between healthy human individuals. Trimming cost V 4 bases and J 8 bases, with 11 bases left between them. Germline V gene lookup returns CDR1 KGHSH and CDR2 LQKENI. The CDR3 loop spans 13 amino acids. The data were produced by immunoSEQ multiplex PCR, yet TCRdb's version contains in-frame clones alone and is incomplete. The sample has 2 million to 3 million clones, roughly 93% seen once; the top ten hold 0.35% to 0.45%. The receptor was isolated from a man between 18 and 35 years old in good health. Some clones in this sample may be carry-over from other donors' samples. This chain links TRBV18 with TRBJ1-4; D ambiguous. Sequenced material: naive CD4+ T cells from PBMCs. Subset of the sample: CD45RA+ positively selected. CDR3 nucleotides: TGTGCCAGCTCACTAAACAGCGGGGAAAAACTGTTTTTT. It specifies CASSLNSGEKLFF.